Following are 27 T cell receptor beta chains from one sample sequenced in a study of T cells in Graves' hyperthyroidism and ophthalmopathy. Amplification of TCR beta CDR3 regions used RNA as the template. Using the HTBI primer set, a first-round RT-PCR was run on the TCR CDR3. TCRdb recomputed calls from the multiplex PCR reads with MiXCR, one row per CDR3 protein. The sample records roughly 660,000 distinct CDR3 sequences, 15% to 20% being singletons. Sequencing was performed on blood. All receptors come from a man over 45 with Graves' hyperthyroidism.

This clonotype was seen a few times. The genes are TRBV4-2 and TRBJ2-3; TRBD2 matches 7 bases. Unmatched junction bases numbered 10, after V lost 0 bases and J lost 4 bases. The CDR3 has 17 residues. Germline CDR1 reads LGHNA; CDR2 reads YNFKEQ. The CDR3 DNA is TGTGCCAGCAGCCAAGATTCGCGCGGGAGAGGGGCAGATACGCAGTATTTT. It translates to CASSQDSRGRGADTQYF.

This clonotype was counted ten times or more. This rearrangement joins TRBV29-1 to TRBJ2-7; 8 nucleotides line up with TRBD1. From germline, CDR1 is SQVTM and CDR2 ANQGSEA. Trimming at V came to 2 bases and at J to 0 bases, leaving 6 bases not matched to a gene. The CDR3 has 15 amino acids. CDR3 sequence (DNA): TGCAGCGTTGAACCAACAGGGGGAAGCTCCTACGAGCAGTACTTC. This encodes CSVEPTGGSSYEQYF.

This clonotype was seen ten or more times. The chain recombines TRBV5-5 with TRBJ2-1, with 8 bases fitting TRBD1. CDR3 length: 16 amino acids. The V and J ends lost 4 bases and 5 bases, in that order; junction bases with no gene match: 11. From germline, CDR1 is SGHKS and CDR2 YYEKEE (reference sequence). The CDR3 spells CASSPIQGAGNNEQFF. The CDR3 bases are TGTGCCAGCAGCCCAATTCAGGGGGCTGGAAACAATGAGCAGTTCTTC.

The genes are TRBV5-1 and TRBJ2-7; D call uncertain. Per germline, CDR1 SGHRS and CDR2 YFSETQ. This CDR3 is built from 14 residues. Written as DNA, the CDR3 is TGCGCCAGCAGCTTATGGACGGAGTCCTACGAGCTGTACGTC. Its protein product is CASSLWTESYELYV.

This clonotype was observed at least ten times. V and J are TRBV29-1 and TRBJ2-7; 9 bases agree with TRBD2. CDR1 is SQVTM, CDR2 ANQGSEA, per germline. The length of the CDR3 is 14 residues. The trim removed 1 base at V and 3 bases at J, leaving 4 bases unmatched. The CDR3 sequence is CSVEGLAGVYEQYF. In DNA form, the CDR3 reads TGCAGCGTTGAAGGTTTAGCGGGAGTCTACGAGCAGTACTTC.

This chain links TRBV20-1 with TRBJ1-4; possible D gene TRBD1, 6 bases. V lost 4 bases, J lost 0 bases, and 15 bases lay in between. The CDR3 totals 16 residues. From germline, CDR1 is DFQATT and CDR2 SNEGSKA (reference sequence). The DNA of the CDR3 is TGCAGTGCTAAATCTCGACAGGCTGCAACTAATGAAAAACTGTTTTTT. Translation: CSAKSRQAATNEKLFF.

This rearrangement joins TRBV12-5 to TRBJ2-5; 7 bases match TRBD1. The CDR3 is 16 residues long. V lost 0 bases to trimming and J lost 2 bases; unmatched junction nucleotides: 6. From germline, CDR1 is LGHNT and CDR2 FRNRAP. The CDR3 loop reads CASGLVGRQGQETQYF. For the CDR3, the DNA is TGTGCTAGTGGTTTGGTAGGAAGACAGGGACAAGAGACCCAGTACTTC.

Ten or more counts support this clonotype. V and J are TRBV20-1 and TRBJ2-7; 7 nucleotides align to TRBD2. Germline V CDR1 and CDR2: DFQATT, SNEGSKA (reference sequence). Trimming took 6 bases from V and 2 from J; bases not matched to a gene: 10. The length of the CDR3 is 14 residues. As DNA, the CDR3 is TGCAGTGCGGATCCCGGGACTACACCCTACGAGCAGTACTTC. Encoded protein: CSADPGTTPYEQYF.

This clonotype was counted many times. This chain connects TRBV28 to TRBJ2-7; 9 positions match TRBD1. The ends lost 7 bases at V and 4 bases at J; junction bases unmatched: 11. The germline CDR1 and CDR2 sequences are MDHEN and SYDVKM. CDR3 length: 15 amino acids. The DNA of the CDR3 is TGTGCCAGCAACACTCAGGGACAGGGAGGGTACGAGCAGTACTTC. This encodes CASNTQGQGGYEQYF.

The J gene is TRBJ2-2, the V gene TRBV24-1, with D perhaps being TRBD1 or TRBD2 (5 bases each). The CDR3 is made up of 15 amino acids. CDR1 and CDR2 (germline): KGHDR, SFDVKD. V shed 5 bases and J shed 0 bases, with 9 bases lying between them. The CDR3 protein is CATSARGANTGELFF. The CDR3 coding sequence is TGTGCCACCAGTGCGAGGGGCGCGAACACCGGGGAGCTGTTTTTT.

This clonotype was seen many times. This chain connects TRBV2 to TRBJ2-1, with D perhaps matching TRBD1 (6 bases). Germline V gene lookup returns CDR1 SNHLY and CDR2 FYNNEI. Trimming pared 3 bases from V and 10 bases from J, leaving 13 bases between. This CDR3 has 13 amino acids. This CDR3 reads CASSESGTPEQFF. The CDR3 DNA reads TGTGCCAGCAGTGAGTCCGGGACACCGGAGCAGTTCTTC. Supplemented by reference TRBV2 and TRBJ2-1, the full variable domain reads EPEVTQTPSHQVTQMGQEVILRCVPISNHLYFYWYRQILGQKVEFLVSFYNNEISEKSEIFDDQFSVERPDGSNFTLKIRSTKLEDSAMYFCASSESGTPEQFFGPGTRLTVL.

This chain uses TRBV27 with TRBJ2-2, with D tentatively TRBD2 (6 bases). This CDR3 comprises 15 residues. The V end lost 4 bases, the J end lost 3 bases, and 12 bases lay between the germline ends. Germline assignment: CDR1 MNHEY and CDR2 SMNVEV (reference sequence). CDR3 in amino acids: CASSSGLPYTGELFF. In DNA, the CDR3 is TGTGCCAGCAGTTCGGGACTGCCCTACACCGGGGAGCTGTTTTTT.

The gene calls are TRBV19 and TRBJ2-1, with 7 bases that match TRBD2. Germline CDR1 LNHDA, CDR2 SQIVND (reference sequence). Unmatched junction bases numbered 4, after V lost 3 bases and J lost 2 bases. There are 15 residues in the CDR3. CDR3 region: CASSIGGIPYNEQFF. For the CDR3, the DNA is TGTGCCAGTAGTATCGGGGGGATCCCCTACAATGAGCAGTTCTTC.

The rearrangement links TRBV27 to TRBJ2-7, with 12 bases matching TRBD2. This CDR3 has 17 amino acids. Germline V lookup: CDR1 MNHEY, CDR2 SMNVEV (reference sequence). With V trimmed by 1 base and J by 3 bases, 7 bases remained unmatched. The chain's CDR3 is CASSLYLAGGFVYEQYF. The DNA for the CDR3 is TGTGCCAGCAGTTTATACCTAGCGGGAGGGTTTGTCTACGAGCAGTACTTC.

This clonotype appeared many times. Here the CDR3 reads CASSLWGQGSDEQYF. As DNA, the CDR3 is TGTGCCAGCAGTTTATGGGGACAGGGGAGCGACGAGCAGTACTTC. V gene TRBV28 combines with J gene TRBJ2-7; 10 nucleotides agree with TRBD1. The CDR3 consists of 15 residues. Germline V gene data show CDR1 as MDHEN and CDR2 as SYDVKM. J gave up 5 bases and V 0 bases, and 4 bases lay outside the gene matches.

This clonotype has ten or more counts. V and J are TRBV7-2 and TRBJ2-5; the D gene could be TRBD1 or TRBD2 (5 bases each). Looked up from germline, CDR1 is SGHTA and CDR2 is FQGNSA. CDR3 length: 14 residues. Trimming left V 4 bases short and J 3 bases short, with 12 bases between. This CDR3 is CASSSPGRKETQYF. The CDR3 bases are TGTGCCAGCAGCTCGCCGGGACGGAAAGAGACCCAGTACTTC.

There are many counts of this clonotype. The chain joins TRBV6-2 or TRBV6-3 to TRBJ1-5, with TRBD1 identical over 7 bases. The trim removed 7 bases at V and 0 bases at J, leaving 9 bases unmatched. The CDR3 contains 16 residues. The germline gives CDR1 MNHEY, CDR2 SVGEGT. The CDR3 region has the DNA TGTGCCAGCACCACCGGGACAGCTTATAGCAATCAGCCCCAGCATTTT. Protein: CASTTGTAYSNQPQHF.

This clonotype has a count of ten or more. V gene TRBV2 combines with J gene TRBJ2-3; perhaps TRBD2 as D (6 bases). V lost 1 base, J lost 2 bases, and 10 bases lay in between. Germline V gives CDR1 SNHLY, CDR2 FYNNEI. The CDR3 length is 15 residues. CDR3 residues: CASSEGLANTDTQYF. The CDR3 DNA sequence: TGTGCCAGCAGTGAAGGGCTAGCGAACACAGATACGCAGTATTTT.

This clonotype has ten or more counts. V gene TRBV11-3 combines with J gene TRBJ2-1; the D gene is possibly TRBD2 (6 bases). The CDR3 has 15 residues. Between the trimmed V and J ends, which lost 2 bases and 3 bases, there was a span of 11 bases. Germline-derived CDR1 and CDR2 are SGHNT and YENEEA. The CDR3 region is CASSLRASDYNEQFF. CDR3 sequence (DNA): TGTGCCAGCAGCTTAAGGGCTAGCGACTACAATGAGCAGTTCTTC.

This clonotype was seen ten or more times. The chain recombines TRBV5-5 with TRBJ2-5; no firm D call. This CDR3 spans 12 amino acids. The V and J ends lost 3 bases and 4 bases respectively, with 7 bases between them. Germline V gives CDR1 SGHKS, CDR2 YYEKEE (reference sequence). CDR3 loop: CASSSWRETQYF. Here the CDR3 DNA reads TGTGCCAGCAGCTCCTGGAGAGAGACCCAGTACTTC. Looking up the rest from reference TRBV5-5 and TRBJ2-5 gives the full variable domain: DAGVTQSPTHLIKTRGQQVTLRCSPISGHKSVSWYQQVLGQGPQFIFQYYEKEERGRGNFPDRFSARQFPNYSSELNVNALLLGDSALYLCASSSWRETQYFGPGTRLLVL.

The gene calls are TRBV19 and TRBJ2-7; TRBD1 might be the D (5 bases). The CDR3 is made up of 14 amino acids. The germline V and J ends were trimmed by 5 bases and 3 bases, with 14 bases remaining between them. Germline CDR1 and CDR2: LNHDA and SQIVND (reference sequence). CDR3 bases: TGTGCCAGTAGTTTACAGGAACTTGGCTACGAGCAGTACTTC. Translation: CASSLQELGYEQYF.

This clonotype was found many times. This rearrangement joins TRBV28 to TRBJ2-1; 8 bases fit TRBD2. V gave up 4 bases and J gave up 8 bases; unmatched junction bases: 10. The CDR3 is 15 amino acids. Germline V gene data show CDR1 as MDHEN and CDR2 as SYDVKM. The CDR3 DNA follows: TGTGCCAGCAGTTCGGCAGCGGGAGTGTTGGATGAGCAGTTCTTC. It translates to CASSSAAGVLDEQFF.

The V gene is TRBV18, the J gene TRBJ2-2, with 7 bases identical to TRBD1. The junction had 5 bases not matched to a gene; V was cut back by 3 bases and J by 1 base. The germline CDR1 and CDR2 sequences are KGHSH and LQKENI. There are 16 residues in the CDR3. In DNA form, the CDR3 reads TGTGCCAGCTCACCCTCTAGGACAGGGAACACCGGGGAGCTGTTTTTT. Residues: CASSPSRTGNTGELFF.

This chain connects TRBV20-1 to TRBJ2-5; the D is unclear. The CDR3 extends over 12 amino acids. Trimming removed 2 bases from V and 0 bases from J, with 4 bases in between. The germline CDR1 and CDR2 sequences are DFQATT and SNEGSKA (reference sequence). As DNA, the CDR3 is TGCAGTGCTAGATTGTACCAAGAGACCCAGTACTTC. Translating gives CSARLYQETQYF.

Notes on this clonotype: Germline is not matched at one junction end, which may reflect a read error. DNA for the CDR3: TGCAGTGCTAAGGAGGGGTTCTATAATCCACCCCTCCACTTT. Its protein product is CSAKEGFYNPPLHF. The V gene is TRBV20-1, the J gene TRBJ1-6; D possibly corresponds to TRBD1 (5 bases). The germline CDR1 and CDR2 sequences are DFQATT and SNEGSKA (reference sequence). The CDR3 is made up of 14 amino acids.

In this sample, this clonotype turned up many times. The chain employs TRBV19 and TRBJ1-2; D ambiguous. CDR3 length: 11 residues. Looked up from germline, CDR1 is LNHDA and CDR2 is SQIVND (reference sequence). V gave up 3 bases and J gave up 6 bases, with 5 bases separating them. CDR3 in amino acids: CASSIPDGYTF. CDR3 sequence (DNA): TGTGCCAGTAGTATCCCCGATGGCTACACCTTC.

This clonotype was seen ten or more times. As DNA, the CDR3 is TGTGCCAGCAGCTTCCGGTCCCGGGGAACGGGGGCGTACGAGCAGTACTTC. This gives the protein CASSFRSRGTGAYEQYF. This sequence joins TRBV7-9 and TRBJ2-7, with D perhaps TRBD1 or TRBD2 (6 bases each). The ends were cut back, 3 bases at V and 4 bases at J, with 22 bases in the middle. CDR3 length: 17 residues. Germline CDR1 and CDR2: SEHNR and FQNEAQ (reference sequence).